This T cell receptor (beta chain) was retrieved from a study of OX40 agonist ivuxolimab in advanced cancers. The overall study: Patients were approximately 80% male with ages about 20 to 79, mean 60. Partial response was recorded in three patients: one hepatocellular carcinoma and two cutaneous melanoma cases.

As concerns this clone: Its antigen remains unidentified.

Study-wide results and limits: In the 0.1 to 3.0 mg/kg range, CD4+ and CD8+ blood T cells had expanded clonally by week 6.

The germline V gene encodes CDR1 SGHTA and CDR2 FQGNSA. The germline V and J ends were trimmed by 0 bases and 0 bases, with 6 bases remaining between them. The CDR3 totals 14 residues. Generated by immunoSEQ multiplex PCR, the TCRdb table keeps only in-frame clones and is missing some. This table has about 61,000 clones, around 88% appearing once. Here the sequenced sample was CD4+ or CD8+ T cells sorted from blood, taken in a trial of the OX40 agonist ivuxolimab. The rearrangement links TRBV7-2 to TRBJ2-7, with D perhaps TRBD2 (5 bases). The TCR was taken from an adult with an advanced solid tumor such as melanoma, head and neck, liver or kidney cancer. The CDR3 DNA sequence: TGTGCCAGCAGCTTAGCTGGGAGCTCCTACGAGCAGTACTTC. The encoded protein is CASSLAGSSYEQYF.